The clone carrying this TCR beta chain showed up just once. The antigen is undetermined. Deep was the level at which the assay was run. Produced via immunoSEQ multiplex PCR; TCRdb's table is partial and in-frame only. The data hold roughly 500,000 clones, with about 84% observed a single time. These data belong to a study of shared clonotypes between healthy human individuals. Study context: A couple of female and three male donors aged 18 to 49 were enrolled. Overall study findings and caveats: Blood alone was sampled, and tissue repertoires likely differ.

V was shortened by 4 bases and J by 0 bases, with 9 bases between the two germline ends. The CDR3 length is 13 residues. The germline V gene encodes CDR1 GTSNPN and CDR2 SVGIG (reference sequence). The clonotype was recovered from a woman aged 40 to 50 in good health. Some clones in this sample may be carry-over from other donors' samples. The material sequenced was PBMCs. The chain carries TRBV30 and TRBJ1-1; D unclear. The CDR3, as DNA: TGTGCCTGGAACGTCCTCATGAACACTGAAGCTTTCTTT. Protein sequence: CAWNVLMNTEAFF.